The 11 T cell receptor beta chains reported below all come from one sample, sequenced in a study of tumor-infiltrating lymphocytes in primary liver carcinoma. Blood RNA came from unsorted whole blood; germline DNA was also extracted. With around 500 ng total RNA as template and a constant-region primer, TCR beta cDNA was made. It was through three nested multiplex PCR rounds of slightly modified ARM-PCR that TCR beta libraries arose. The two initial PCR rounds, around 11 cycles each, used TRBV1-TRBV30 forward and C-beta reverse primers. TCRdb independently ran MiXCR on the multiplex PCR reads; one entry per CDR3 protein. The table includes about 320,000 distinct CDR3 sequences, more than 55% detected once. The sequenced sample consisted of peripheral blood. These receptors were taken from a middle-aged man with primary liver carcinoma and hepatitis B virus infection.

This clonotype appeared once. The CDR3 ends on some other residue instead of the conserved phenylalanine or tryptophan, so this is likely a read error. No DNA is shown, since the ends of the CDR3 on it are uncertain; the CDR3 is the one TCRdb lists. The genes are TRBV6-6 and TRBJ2-7; TRBD1 is the table's D call and was not checked against the DNA. The CDR3 length equals 15 residues, ends included. Germline V gives CDR1 MNHNY, CDR2 SVGAGI (reference sequence). CDR3 protein: CASYSPGQGDYEQYS.

In its sample, this clonotype is medium-sized. This sequence joins TRBV12-3 or TRBV12-4 and TRBJ1-4, with D unclear. V was trimmed by 0 bases and J by 7 bases, leaving 6 bases between them. The CDR3 spans 13 residues. The CDR3 coding sequence is TGTGCCAGCAGTTTAGCGGGAACTGAAAAACTGTTTTTT. It encodes CASSLAGTEKLFF.

The chain is built from TRBV11-1 and TRBJ2-5; D possibly corresponds to TRBD2 (6 bases). The ends were cut back, 10 bases at V and 0 bases at J, with 21 bases in the middle. The germline CDR1 and CDR2 sequences are SGHAT and FQDESV (reference sequence). This CDR3 is built from 16 residues. CDR3 loop: CANAGGSGVDQETQYF. CDR3 DNA: TGTGCCAACGCTGGAGGGTCGGGAGTAGACCAAGAGACCCAGTACTTC.

The rearrangement uses TRBV2 and TRBJ2-1; tentatively, D is TRBD2 (6 bases). The V and J ends lost 3 bases and 9 bases respectively, with 15 bases between them. From germline, CDR1 is SNHLY and CDR2 FYNNEI. CDR3 size: 14 residues. In DNA, the CDR3 is TGTGCCAGCAGTGAGGCGACTAGGGATAGTGAGCAGTTCTTC. This translates into CASSEATRDSEQFF.

As to this clonotype: Given a much more abundant clone one base away, this may be a read error. The V call is TRBV4-2, the J call TRBJ1-1; unclear D gene. The CDR3 has 12 amino acids. Per the germline V gene, CDR1 is LGHNA and CDR2 is YNFKEQ. Written as DNA, the CDR3 is TGTGCCAGCAGCCAAGCCTCGTCTGAAGTTTTCTTT. As protein: CASSQASSEVFF.

In the case of this clonotype: This sequence may be a read error, since a much larger clone differs from it by one base. CDR3 nucleotides: TGCGCCAGCAGTCGCCCCGGCGACAGGGCAGATGAGCAGTTCTTC. This encodes CASSRPGDRADEQFF. V usage is TRBV4-1 and J usage is TRBJ2-1, with TRBD1 matching over 7 bases. The CDR3 has 15 residues. V lost 6 bases, J lost 8 bases, and 13 bases stayed unmatched. The V gene's germline CDR1 is MGHRA and CDR2 YSYEKL.

The chain has TRBV29-1 and TRBJ2-5; no clear D gene. CDR3 length: 13 residues. Per the germline V gene, CDR1 is SQVTM and CDR2 is ANQGSEA. Trimming removed 2 bases from V and 4 bases from J, with 11 bases in between. The CDR3 protein is CSVESRAVETQYF. DNA for the CDR3: TGCAGCGTTGAAAGCCGGGCTGTAGAGACCCAGTACTTC.

This clonotype was counted once. This chain uses TRBV28 with TRBJ2-7; TRBD1 matches at 7 bases. V lost 8 bases to trimming and J lost 3 bases; unmatched junction nucleotides: 7. The CDR3 runs to 13 residues. Germline V CDR1 and CDR2: MDHEN, SYDVKM. This chain's CDR3 is CASSSGQLYEQYF. The CDR3 nucleotides read TGTGCCAGCTCCTCGGGACAGCTCTACGAGCAGTACTTC.

A few counts support this clonotype. The chain recombines TRBV4-1 with TRBJ1-6; no definite D call. V was shortened by 0 bases and J by 8 bases, with 11 bases between the two germline ends. CDR3 length: 15 residues. Germline-derived CDR1 and CDR2 are MGHRA and YSYEKL. Written as DNA, the CDR3 is TGCGCCAGCAGCCAAGAAAGCGGCGCCGATTCACCCCTCCACTTT. It yields the protein CASSQESGADSPLHF.

This clonotype was recorded at least ten times. This chain joins TRBV6-1 and TRBJ2-7, with D maybe TRBD2 (5 bases). V lost 1 base, J lost 1 base, and 14 bases lay in between. Germline V gene data show CDR1 as MNHNS and CDR2 as SASEGT. The CDR3 is 16 residues long. The CDR3, as DNA: TGTGCCAGCAGTGAAGGTTTGGGAGACCGATCCTACGAGCAGTACTTC. Protein sequence: CASSEGLGDRSYEQYF.

Turning to this clonotype: A much bigger clone sits one base away, suggesting this may be a read error. V is TRBV24-1 and J is TRBJ2-2; perhaps TRBD2 as D (6 bases). Germline V CDR1 and CDR2: KGHDR, SFDVKD. The CDR3 has 17 residues. CDR3 sequence: CATSDLAVDDGPGGLFF. CDR3 nucleotide sequence: TGTGCCACCAGTGATTTGGCGGTTGATGATGGGCCCGGGGGGCTGTTTTTT.